These 30 T cell receptor beta chains originate from one sample sequenced in a study of T cell responses to AZD1222 COVID-19 vaccine. Generated by immunoSEQ multiplex PCR, the TCRdb table keeps only in-frame clones and is missing some. This table holds 150,000 or so clones, roughly nine tenths found once. The source was peripheral blood, collected 28 days after the second AZD1222 dose. All receptors come from an adult who received the AZD1222 COVID-19 vaccine.

This chain links TRBV7-3 with TRBJ2-1, with 7 bases matching TRBD2. The germline V gene encodes CDR1 SGHTA and CDR2 FQGTGA. The CDR3 length is 14 residues. Unmatched junction bases numbered 4, after V lost 3 bases and J lost 5 bases. The CDR3 sequence is CASSLAGRDNEQFF. The DNA of the CDR3 is TGTGCCAGCAGCTTGGCAGGGAGGGACAATGAGCAGTTCTTC.

The chain recombines TRBV4-1 with TRBJ2-7; 10 positions match TRBD1. This CDR3 comprises 15 residues. The J segment lost 7 bases and the V segment lost 0 bases, leaving 6 bases of the junction unmatched. Germline V gene sequence: CDR1 MGHRA, CDR2 YSYEKL. CDR3 sequence (DNA): TGCGCCAGCAGCCAAGATGACAGGGGGCCCTGGGAGCAGTACTTC. It encodes CASSQDDRGPWEQYF.

CDR3 protein: CASSERGGSTNEKLFF. The CDR3 nucleotides read TGTGCCAGCAGTGAACGCGGCGGCTCAACTAATGAAAAACTGTTTTTT. The chain couples TRBV6-1 to TRBJ1-4, with D uncertain. Trimming stripped 2 bases from V and 0 bases from J, with 10 bases between. The CDR3 is 16 amino acids. The germline V gene has CDR1 MNHNS and CDR2 SASEGT.

The chain couples TRBV6-5 to TRBJ2-1; D is ambiguous. This CDR3 has 14 residues. CDR1 and CDR2 from the germline V gene are MNHEY and SVGAGI. V lost 8 bases to trimming and J lost 0 bases, with 11 bases between them. CDR3 bases: TGTGCCAGCCCTGTCTTATTCTCCTACAATGAGCAGTTCTTC. Protein sequence: CASPVLFSYNEQFF.

This clone occurred once. The V call is TRBV30, the J call TRBJ2-7, with 7 bases that match TRBD1. Germline V gene lookup returns CDR1 GTSNPN and CDR2 SVGIG (reference sequence). The J segment lost 2 bases and the V segment lost 4 bases, leaving 5 bases of the junction unmatched. The CDR3 length is 13 residues. This chain's CDR3 is CAWTKTGPYEQYF. The CDR3 coding sequence is TGTGCCTGGACCAAGACAGGGCCCTACGAGCAGTACTTC.

The gene calls are TRBV5-1 and TRBJ1-1; no definite D call. V was shortened by 2 bases and J by 1 base, with 9 bases between the two germline ends. The CDR3 length is 14 residues. The V gene's germline CDR1 is SGHRS and CDR2 YFSETQ. CDR3 residues: CASSFERTNTEAFF. The CDR3 DNA reads as TGCGCCAGCAGCTTTGAGCGAACGAACACTGAAGCTTTCTTT. Based on the CDR3 plus reference TRBV5-1 and TRBJ1-1, the full variable domain is KAGVTQTPRYLIKTRGQQVTLSCSPISGHRSVSWYQQTPGQGLQFLFEYFSETQRNKGNFPGRFSGRQFSNSRSEMNVSTLELGDSALYLCASSFERTNTEAFFGQGTRLTVV.

This chain uses TRBV5-1 with TRBJ1-1; D gene unclear. The germline V gene encodes CDR1 SGHRS and CDR2 YFSETQ. Trimming removed 4 bases at V and 4 bases at J, with 14 bases between. This CDR3 is 14 amino acids long. CDR3 in DNA: TGCGCCAGCAGCCCCCGGCAGTTGAGCACTGAAGCTTTCTTT. It is translated as CASSPRQLSTEAFF.

V usage is TRBV6-1 and J usage is TRBJ1-3; D is possibly TRBD1 (6 bases). Between the trimmed V and J ends, which lost 3 bases and 4 bases, there was a span of 10 bases. The germline V gene has CDR1 MNHNS and CDR2 SASEGT. The length of the CDR3 is 14 residues. Written as DNA, the CDR3 is TGTGCCAGCAGTGAGGGGGCTAACGGAAACACCATATATTTT. Its protein is CASSEGANGNTIYF.

The V gene is TRBV7-2, the J gene TRBJ2-5; D possibly matches TRBD1 or TRBD2 (5 bases each). This CDR3 is 14 amino acids long. The germline V gene encodes CDR1 SGHTA and CDR2 FQGNSA. The germline V and J ends were trimmed by 6 bases and 5 bases, with 16 bases remaining between them. The CDR3 region is CASSRYRRDETQYF. The CDR3 coding sequence is TGTGCCAGCAGTCGCTACCGCCGGGACGAGACCCAGTACTTC.

V gene TRBV18 combines with J gene TRBJ1-1; D ambiguous. Germline V CDR1 and CDR2: KGHSH, LQKENI. Trimming pared 1 base from V and 2 bases from J, leaving 8 bases between. The CDR3 has 14 amino acids. CDR3 sequence reads: CASSPRADNTEAFF. In DNA form, the CDR3 reads TGTGCCAGCTCACCACGGGCAGACAACACTGAAGCTTTCTTT. Together with reference TRBV18 and TRBJ1-1, the CDR3 gives the full variable domain: NAGVMQNPRHLVRRRGQEARLRCSPMKGHSHVYWYRQLPEEGLKFMVYLQKENIIDESGMPKERFSAEFPKEGPSILRIQQVVRGDSAAYFCASSPRADNTEAFFGQGTRLTVV.

The chain carries TRBV19 and TRBJ1-6, with a possible D match to TRBD1 (6 bases). Germline lookup yields CDR1 LNHDA and CDR2 SQIVND (reference sequence). CDR3 length equals 16 residues. With 7 bases removed from V and 0 bases from J, the gap between germline ends came to 13 bases. CDR3 in DNA: TGTGCCAGTAAGATACAGGGAAGCTCCTATAATTCACCCCTCCACTTT. Protein product: CASKIQGSSYNSPLHF.

The J gene is TRBJ1-2, the V gene TRBV6-5; D call uncertain. V lost 7 bases, J lost 5 bases, and 17 bases lay in between. The CDR3 has 14 amino acids. Germline V gene sequence: CDR1 MNHEY, CDR2 SVGAGI. The DNA for the CDR3 is TGTGCCAGCACGCGTCTGACCGCTGGTTATGGCTACACCTTC. Amino acids: CASTRLTAGYGYTF.

The chain links TRBV4-1 to TRBJ2-1; perhaps TRBD1 as D (5 bases). Germline V gene lookup returns CDR1 MGHRA and CDR2 YSYEKL. The CDR3 length is 12 residues. V was pared by 6 bases and J by 7 bases, with 10 bases between. This CDR3 is CASSRRGNEQFF. The CDR3 coding sequence is TGCGCCAGCAGTCGAAGGGGAAATGAGCAGTTCTTC.

This rearrangement joins TRBV9 to TRBJ1-5; weak D call: TRBD1 (5 bases). The CDR3 spans 15 residues. The V gene's germline CDR1 is SGDLS and CDR2 YYNGEE. V was clipped by 4 bases and J by 2 bases, with 13 bases between them. CDR3 residues: CASSQGGEGNQPQHF. Written as DNA, the CDR3 is TGTGCCAGCAGCCAGGGTGGGGAGGGCAATCAGCCCCAGCATTTT.

The rearrangement uses TRBV12-3 or TRBV12-4 and TRBJ1-1; the D gene is possibly TRBD1 (5 bases). The length of the CDR3 is 13 residues. The germline V and J ends were trimmed by 7 bases and 3 bases, with 12 bases remaining between them. CDR3 protein: CASTLRQYTEAFF. Written as DNA, the CDR3 is TGTGCCAGCACCCTCCGACAGTACACTGAAGCTTTCTTT.

CDR3 amino acids: CASSLKGAGRNEKLFF. In DNA form, the CDR3 reads TGTGCCAGCAGTTTAAAGGGGGCAGGGCGCAATGAAAAACTGTTTTTT. The chain recombines TRBV27 with TRBJ1-4, with TRBD1 matching over 7 bases. The CDR3 contains 16 residues. Germline-derived CDR1 and CDR2 are MNHEY and SMNVEV (reference sequence). Losses at the gene ends were 2 bases for V and 5 bases for J; bases not matched to a gene: 8.

The chain uses TRBV5-4 and TRBJ1-3; TRBD1 matches 7 bases. CDR3 size: 12 residues. Germline CDR1 and CDR2: SGHNT and YYREEE (reference sequence). V was clipped by 8 bases and J by 2 bases; unmatched bases: 1. The CDR3 bases are TGTGCCAGTACAGGGGCTGGAAACACCATATATTTT. Translating it yields CASTGAGNTIYF.

CDR3 sequence reads: CASSQDPGSYNSPLHF. The CDR3 DNA follows: TGTGCCAGCAGCCAGGACCCTGGAAGCTATAATTCACCCCTCCACTTT. This sequence joins TRBV27 and TRBJ1-6, with D hard to call. The CDR3 consists of 16 residues. Germline V gene data show CDR1 as MNHEY and CDR2 as SMNVEV (reference sequence). The V end lost 6 bases, the J end lost 3 bases, and 15 bases lay between the germline ends.

A few counts support this clone. This chain connects TRBV5-1 to TRBJ1-2; D possibly corresponds to TRBD1 (5 bases). Between the trimmed V and J ends, which lost 0 bases and 7 bases, there was a span of 10 bases. CDR3 size: 13 residues. In germline, CDR1 is SGHRS, CDR2 YFSETQ. CDR3 amino acids: CASSLAGEGGYTF. In nucleotides, the CDR3 is TGCGCCAGCAGCTTGGCGGGGGAAGGTGGCTACACCTTC. Full variable domain (rest looked up from reference TRBV5-1 and TRBJ1-2): KAGVTQTPRYLIKTRGQQVTLSCSPISGHRSVSWYQQTPGQGLQFLFEYFSETQRNKGNFPGRFSGRQFSNSRSEMNVSTLELGDSALYLCASSLAGEGGYTFGSGTRLTVV.

The rearrangement uses TRBV6-5 and TRBJ2-3; TRBD2 matches 9 bases. Germline V gives CDR1 MNHEY, CDR2 SVGAGI. Trimming took 6 bases from V and 1 from J; bases not matched to a gene: 2. This CDR3 contains 14 residues. The CDR3 DNA reads as TGTGCCAGCAGAGCGGGGGGCGGCACAGATACGCAGTATTTT. It encodes CASRAGGGTDTQYF.

The J gene is TRBJ2-3, the V gene TRBV4-2, with 8 bases fitting TRBD2. The CDR3 is made up of 16 amino acids. J was trimmed by 4 bases and V by 0 bases; bases with no gene match: 6. Germline values: CDR1 LGHNA, CDR2 YNFKEQ. The CDR3 DNA reads as TGTGCCAGCAGCCAAGAAACTCGGGGGGGAGCAGATACGCAGTATTTT. Protein: CASSQETRGGADTQYF.

This chain links TRBV25-1 with TRBJ2-3, with 9 bases that match TRBD2. Germline values: CDR1 MGHDK, CDR2 SYGVNS. This CDR3 contains 18 residues. Trimming at V came to 2 bases and at J to 5 bases, leaving 14 bases not matched to a gene. Here the CDR3 reads CASSERRVGRGGRDTQYF. In DNA, the CDR3 is TGTGCCAGCAGTGAAAGGCGCGTGGGGCGGGGGGGCCGAGATACGCAGTATTTT.

The chain recombines TRBV3-1 (or the pseudogene TRBV3-2) with TRBJ1-2; no clear D. The CDR3 length is 12 residues. Germline CDR1 and CDR2: LGHDT and YNNKEL (reference sequence). The ends were cut back, 1 base at V and 3 bases at J, with 3 bases in the middle. The CDR3 DNA sequence: TGTGCCAGCAGCCAAGCTCACTATGGCTACACCTTC. Translated: CASSQAHYGYTF.

The V and J genes are TRBV5-1 and TRBJ2-7; no clear D. Between the trimmed V and J ends, which lost 0 bases and 3 bases, there was a span of 7 bases. CDR3 length: 13 amino acids. CDR1 is SGHRS, CDR2 YFSETQ, per germline. In DNA, the CDR3 is TGCGCCAGCAGCTTGGACTTGGACTACGAGCAGTACTTC. It encodes CASSLDLDYEQYF.

This clone was observed a single time. The chain links TRBV3-1 (or the pseudogene TRBV3-2) to TRBJ2-7; weak D call: TRBD1 (5 bases). The CDR3 has 15 residues. Trimming took off 3 bases at V and 0 bases at J, with 12 bases between the two ends. Per the germline V gene, CDR1 is LGHDT and CDR2 is YNNKEL (reference sequence). The CDR3 is CASSQNRYLSYEQYF. In nucleotides, the CDR3 is TGTGCCAGCAGCCAGAACAGGTACCTCTCCTACGAGCAGTACTTC.

The V gene is TRBV28, the J gene TRBJ1-2; D not resolved. V was clipped by 2 bases and J by 4 bases, with 11 bases between them. The CDR3 runs to 14 residues. Germline V gives CDR1 MDHEN, CDR2 SYDVKM. As DNA, the CDR3 is TGTGCCAGCAGTTTAACGGCAGGATCCTATGGCTACACCTTC. Translated, it gives CASSLTAGSYGYTF.

The V and J genes are TRBV5-1 and TRBJ1-2, with D possibly TRBD1 on 6 matching bases. The V gene's germline CDR1 is SGHRS and CDR2 YFSETQ. The CDR3 spans 13 residues. Deletions cut 4 bases from V and 6 bases from J, with 13 bases between. Here the CDR3 DNA reads TGCGCCAGCAGCCGGACAGTGAGGGATGGCTACACCTTC. Its translation: CASSRTVRDGYTF. Variable domain in full (rest from reference TRBV5-1 and TRBJ1-2): KAGVTQTPRYLIKTRGQQVTLSCSPISGHRSVSWYQQTPGQGLQFLFEYFSETQRNKGNFPGRFSGRQFSNSRSEMNVSTLELGDSALYLCASSRTVRDGYTFGSGTRLTVV.

This chain joins TRBV3-1 (or the pseudogene TRBV3-2) and TRBJ1-4; 8 bases line up with TRBD1. Per the germline V gene, CDR1 is LGHDT and CDR2 is YNNKEL (reference sequence). CDR3 length: 15 residues. The J segment lost 3 bases and the V segment lost 3 bases, leaving 3 bases of the junction unmatched. CDR3 sequence (DNA): TGTGCCAGCAGCCACGCAGGGGGCCCTAATGAAAAACTGTTTTTT. This translates into CASSHAGGPNEKLFF.

The J gene is TRBJ2-7, the V gene TRBV5-1; D remains unclear. Germline assignment: CDR1 SGHRS and CDR2 YFSETQ. The germline V and J ends were trimmed by 2 bases and 2 bases, with 11 bases remaining between them. The CDR3 spans 14 residues. The CDR3 region has the DNA TGCGCCAGCAGCTTCGCGATGGGTACCTACGAGCAGTACTTC. It codes for CASSFAMGTYEQYF.

The chain is built from TRBV29-1 and TRBJ1-4, with TRBD1 as a possible D gene (5 bases). The V gene's germline CDR1 is SQVTM and CDR2 ANQGSEA. The CDR3 totals 12 residues. V lost 4 bases and J 7 bases, leaving 10 bases between the germline ends. CDR3 DNA sequence: TGCAGCGTTGGACAGCCTGGTGAAAAACTGTTTTTT. Amino acids: CSVGQPGEKLFF. Supplemented by reference TRBV29-1 and TRBJ1-4, the full variable domain reads SAVISQKPSRDICQRGTSLTIQCQVDSQVTMMFWYRQQPGQSLTLIATANQGSEATYESGFVIDKFPISRPNLTFSTLTVSNMSPEDSSIYLCSVGQPGEKLFFGSGTQLSVL.